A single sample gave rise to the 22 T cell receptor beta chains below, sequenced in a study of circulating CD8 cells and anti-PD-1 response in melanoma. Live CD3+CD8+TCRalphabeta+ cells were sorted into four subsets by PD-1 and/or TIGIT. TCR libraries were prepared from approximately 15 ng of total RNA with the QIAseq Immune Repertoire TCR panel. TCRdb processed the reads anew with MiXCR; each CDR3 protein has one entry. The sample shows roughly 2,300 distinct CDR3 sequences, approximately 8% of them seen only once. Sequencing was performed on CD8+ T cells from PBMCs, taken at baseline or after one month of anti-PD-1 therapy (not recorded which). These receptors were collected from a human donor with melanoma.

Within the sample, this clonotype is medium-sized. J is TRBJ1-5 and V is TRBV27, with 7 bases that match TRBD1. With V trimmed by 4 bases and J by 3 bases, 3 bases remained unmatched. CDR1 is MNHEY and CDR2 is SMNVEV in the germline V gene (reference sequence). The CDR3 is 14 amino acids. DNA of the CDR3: TGTGCCAGCAGTTCCGGGACAGTCAATCAGCCCCAGCATTTT. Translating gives CASSSGTVNQPQHF.

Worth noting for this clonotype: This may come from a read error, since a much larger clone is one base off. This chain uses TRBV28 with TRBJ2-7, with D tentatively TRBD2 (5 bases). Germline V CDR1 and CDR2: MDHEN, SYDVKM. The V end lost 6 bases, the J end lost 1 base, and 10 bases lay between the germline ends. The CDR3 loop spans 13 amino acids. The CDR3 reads CASSRGASYEQYF. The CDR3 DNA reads TGTGCCAGCAGCCGGGGAGCGTCCTACGAGCAGTACTTC.

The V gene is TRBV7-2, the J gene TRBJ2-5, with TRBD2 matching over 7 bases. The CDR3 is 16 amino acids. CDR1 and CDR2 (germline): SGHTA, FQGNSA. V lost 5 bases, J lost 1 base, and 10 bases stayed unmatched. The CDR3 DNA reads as TGTGCCAGCAGCCCTGCTTTTAGCGGGTTCCAAGAGACCCAGTACTTC. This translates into CASSPAFSGFQETQYF.

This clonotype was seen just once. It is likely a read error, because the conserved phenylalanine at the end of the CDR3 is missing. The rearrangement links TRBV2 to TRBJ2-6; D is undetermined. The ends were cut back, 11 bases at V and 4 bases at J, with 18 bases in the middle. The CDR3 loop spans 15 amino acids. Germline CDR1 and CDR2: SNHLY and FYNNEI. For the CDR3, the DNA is TGTGCCTCGGCCTCTCTGGAAGCCGGGGCCAACGTCCTGACTCTC. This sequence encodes CASASLEAGANVLTL.

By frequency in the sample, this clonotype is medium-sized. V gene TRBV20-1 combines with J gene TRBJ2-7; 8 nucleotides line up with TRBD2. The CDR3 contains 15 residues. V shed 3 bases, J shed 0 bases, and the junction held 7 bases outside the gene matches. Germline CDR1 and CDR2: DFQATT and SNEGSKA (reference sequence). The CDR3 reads CSARLAGLSSYEQYF. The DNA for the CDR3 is TGCAGTGCTAGGCTAGCGGGCCTCAGCTCCTACGAGCAGTACTTC.

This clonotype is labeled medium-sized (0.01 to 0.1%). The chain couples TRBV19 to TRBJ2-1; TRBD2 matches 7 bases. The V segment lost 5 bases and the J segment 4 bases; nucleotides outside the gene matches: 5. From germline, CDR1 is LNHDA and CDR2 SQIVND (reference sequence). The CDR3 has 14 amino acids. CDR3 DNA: TGTGCCAGTAGTCGGGGAGGGACTTACAATGAGCAGTTCTTC. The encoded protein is CASSRGGTYNEQFF. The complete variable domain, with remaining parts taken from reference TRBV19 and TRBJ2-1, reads DGGITQSPKYLFRKEGQNVTLSCEQNLNHDAMYWYRQDPGQGLRLIYYSQIVNDFQKGDIAEGYSVSREKKESFPLTVTSAQKNPTAFYLCASSRGGTYNEQFFGPGTRLTVL.

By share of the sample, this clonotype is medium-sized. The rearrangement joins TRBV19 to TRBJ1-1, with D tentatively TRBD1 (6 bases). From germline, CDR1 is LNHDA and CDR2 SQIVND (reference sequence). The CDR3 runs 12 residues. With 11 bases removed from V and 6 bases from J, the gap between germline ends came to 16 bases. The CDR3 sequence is CAASTGISEAFF. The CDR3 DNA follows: TGTGCCGCATCCACAGGGATATCTGAAGCTTTCTTT.

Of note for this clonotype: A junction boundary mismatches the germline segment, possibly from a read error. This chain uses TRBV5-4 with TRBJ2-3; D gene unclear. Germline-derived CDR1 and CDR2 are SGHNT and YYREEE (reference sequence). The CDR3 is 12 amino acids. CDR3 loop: CASGLEAYTQYF. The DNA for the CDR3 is TGTGCCAGCGGCTTGGAAGCATATACGCAGTATTTT.

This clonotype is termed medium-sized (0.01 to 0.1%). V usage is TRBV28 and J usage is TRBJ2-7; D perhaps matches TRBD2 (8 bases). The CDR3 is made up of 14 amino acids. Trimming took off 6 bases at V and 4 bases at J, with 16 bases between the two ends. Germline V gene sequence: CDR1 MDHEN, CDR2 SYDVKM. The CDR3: CASSDRAGGYEQYF. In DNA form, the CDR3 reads TGTGCCAGCAGCGACAGGGCGGGGGGATACGAGCAGTACTTC.

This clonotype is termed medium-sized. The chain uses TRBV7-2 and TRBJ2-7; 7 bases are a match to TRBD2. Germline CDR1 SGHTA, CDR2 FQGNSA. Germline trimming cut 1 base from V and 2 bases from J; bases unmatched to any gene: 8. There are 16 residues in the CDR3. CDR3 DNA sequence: TGTGCCAGCAGCTTAGAGCCAGCGGGGCGGGCCTACGAGCAGTACTTC. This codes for CASSLEPAGRAYEQYF.

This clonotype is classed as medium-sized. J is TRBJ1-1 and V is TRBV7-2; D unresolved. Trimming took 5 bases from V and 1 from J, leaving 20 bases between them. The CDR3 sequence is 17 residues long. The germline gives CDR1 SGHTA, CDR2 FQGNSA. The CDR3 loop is CASSPERWTGKNTEAFF. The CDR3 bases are TGTGCCAGCAGCCCAGAACGATGGACGGGTAAGAACACTGAAGCTTTCTTT.

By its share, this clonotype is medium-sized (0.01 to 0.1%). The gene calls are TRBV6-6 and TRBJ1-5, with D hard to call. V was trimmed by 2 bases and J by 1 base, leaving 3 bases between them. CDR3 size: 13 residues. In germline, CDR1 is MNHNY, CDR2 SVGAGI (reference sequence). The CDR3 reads CASSYDSNQPQHF. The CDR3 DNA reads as TGTGCCAGCAGTTACGACAGCAATCAGCCCCAGCATTTT.

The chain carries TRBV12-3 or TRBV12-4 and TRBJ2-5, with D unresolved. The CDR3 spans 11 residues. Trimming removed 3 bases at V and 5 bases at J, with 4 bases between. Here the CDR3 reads CASSLEETQYF. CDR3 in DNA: TGTGCCAGCAGTTTGGAGGAGACCCAGTACTTC.

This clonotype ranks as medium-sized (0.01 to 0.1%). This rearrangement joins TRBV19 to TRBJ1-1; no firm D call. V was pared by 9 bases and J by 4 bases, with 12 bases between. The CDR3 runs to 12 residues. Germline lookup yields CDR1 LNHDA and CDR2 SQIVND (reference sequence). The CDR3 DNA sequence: TGTGCCAGCTTGTCCGTAAGCACTGAAGCTTTCTTT. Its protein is CASLSVSTEAFF.

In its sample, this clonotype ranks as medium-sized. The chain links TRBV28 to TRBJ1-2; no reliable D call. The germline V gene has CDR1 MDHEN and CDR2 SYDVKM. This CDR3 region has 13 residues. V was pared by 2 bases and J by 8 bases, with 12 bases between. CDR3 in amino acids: CASSLSVWRGYTF. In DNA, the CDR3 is TGTGCCAGCAGTTTAAGTGTCTGGAGGGGCTACACCTTC.

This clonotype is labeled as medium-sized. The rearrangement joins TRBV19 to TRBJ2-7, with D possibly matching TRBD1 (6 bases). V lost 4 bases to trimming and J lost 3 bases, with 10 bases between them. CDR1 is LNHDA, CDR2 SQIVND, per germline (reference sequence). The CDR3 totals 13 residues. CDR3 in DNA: TGTGCCAGTAGTAGGACAGAGAACTACGAGCAGTACTTC. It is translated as CASSRTENYEQYF.

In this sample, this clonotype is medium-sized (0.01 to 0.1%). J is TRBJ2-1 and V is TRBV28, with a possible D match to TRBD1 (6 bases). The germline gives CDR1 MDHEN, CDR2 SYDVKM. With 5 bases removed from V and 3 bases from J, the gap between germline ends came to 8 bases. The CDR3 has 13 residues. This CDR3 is CASSPGHYNEQFF. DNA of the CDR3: TGTGCCAGCAGTCCGGGACACTACAATGAGCAGTTCTTC.

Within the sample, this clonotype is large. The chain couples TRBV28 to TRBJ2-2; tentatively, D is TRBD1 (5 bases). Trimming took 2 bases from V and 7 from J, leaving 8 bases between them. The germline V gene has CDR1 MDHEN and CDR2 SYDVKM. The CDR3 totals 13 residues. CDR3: CASSLQGGGELFF. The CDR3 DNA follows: TGTGCCAGCAGTTTACAGGGCGGCGGGGAGCTGTTTTTT.

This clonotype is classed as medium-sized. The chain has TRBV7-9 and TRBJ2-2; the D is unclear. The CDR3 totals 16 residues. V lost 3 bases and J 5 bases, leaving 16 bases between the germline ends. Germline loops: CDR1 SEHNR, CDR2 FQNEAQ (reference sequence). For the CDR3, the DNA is TGTGCCAGCAGCTTCTTCCCAGGCCTAGGTACCGGGGAGCTGTTTTTT. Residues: CASSFFPGLGTGELFF.

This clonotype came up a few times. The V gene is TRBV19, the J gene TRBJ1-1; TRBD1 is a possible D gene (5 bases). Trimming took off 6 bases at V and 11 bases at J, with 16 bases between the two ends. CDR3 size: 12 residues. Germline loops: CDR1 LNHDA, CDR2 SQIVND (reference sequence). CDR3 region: CASRNGGMFAFF. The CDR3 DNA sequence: TGTGCCAGTAGGAACGGGGGAATGTTCGCTTTCTTT. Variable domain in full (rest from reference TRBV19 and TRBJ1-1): DGGITQSPKYLFRKEGQNVTLSCEQNLNHDAMYWYRQDPGQGLRLIYYSQIVNDFQKGDIAEGYSVSREKKESFPLTVTSAQKNPTAFYLCASRNGGMFAFFGQGTRLTVV.

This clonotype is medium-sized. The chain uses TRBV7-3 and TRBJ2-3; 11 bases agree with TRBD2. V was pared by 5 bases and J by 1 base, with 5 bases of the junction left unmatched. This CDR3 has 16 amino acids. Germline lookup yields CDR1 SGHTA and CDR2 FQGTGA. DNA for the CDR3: TGTGCCAGCAGCCTTAGCGGGAGGGTGGGCACAGATACGCAGTATTTT. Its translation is CASSLSGRVGTDTQYF.

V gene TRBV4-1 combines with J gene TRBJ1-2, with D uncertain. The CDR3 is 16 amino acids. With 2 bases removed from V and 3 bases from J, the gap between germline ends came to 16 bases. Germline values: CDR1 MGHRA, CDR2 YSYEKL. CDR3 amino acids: CASSQIPDGAYYGYTF. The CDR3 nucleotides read TGCGCCAGCAGCCAAATTCCAGATGGTGCCTACTATGGCTACACCTTC.